These 22 T cell receptor beta chains were sequenced from one sample in a study of blood T cell repertoires in COVID-19. Method: immunoSEQ multiplex PCR; TCRdb's copy keeps in-frame clones and lacks some. The sample carries roughly 170,000 clones, 78% recorded once. Specimen: PBMCs or T cells enriched from blood (not recorded which). The receptors originated from a woman between 45 and 65 years old who had recovered from COVID-19.

This rearrangement joins TRBV7-2 to TRBJ2-7; 7 nucleotides line up with TRBD1. The CDR3 sequence is 16 residues long. Germline CDR1 SGHTA, CDR2 FQGNSA. The V gene end was trimmed by 2 bases and the J gene end by 0 bases; junction bases not matched to a gene: 7. The CDR3: CASSLFSGTVSYEQYF. CDR3 nucleotide sequence: TGTGCCAGCAGCTTATTCTCTGGGACAGTCTCCTACGAGCAGTACTTC.

This chain joins TRBV7-3 and TRBJ2-6; D might be TRBD2 (6 bases). The V gene lost 5 bases and the J gene lost 0 bases, with 20 bases spanning the gap. The germline V gene encodes CDR1 SGHTA and CDR2 FQGTGA. This CDR3 has 19 residues. This chain's CDR3 is CASSKGLPGLPSGANVLTF. CDR3 DNA sequence: TGTGCCAGCAGCAAAGGGCTCCCGGGACTTCCCTCTGGGGCCAACGTCCTGACTTTC. Drawing the rest from reference TRBV7-3 and TRBJ2-6, the complete variable domain is GAGVSQTPSNKVTEKGKYVELRCDPISGHTALYWYRQSLGQGPEFLIYFQGTGAADDSGLPNDRFFAVRPEGSVSTLKIQRTERGDSAVYLCASSKGLPGLPSGANVLTFGAGSRLTVL.

This chain links TRBV30 with TRBJ2-1; D perhaps matches TRBD2 (5 bases). The CDR3 length is 14 residues. Between the trimmed V and J ends, which lost 2 bases and 10 bases, there was a span of 18 bases. Germline CDR1 reads GTSNPN; CDR2 reads SVGIG (reference sequence). The CDR3 sequence is CAWSQGLYRIEQFF. In nucleotides, the CDR3 is TGTGCCTGGAGTCAAGGACTCTACCGAATCGAGCAGTTCTTC.

This clone was counted a few times. The rearrangement uses TRBV2 and TRBJ2-7; TRBD2 matches 7 bases. Germline CDR1 and CDR2: SNHLY and FYNNEI. Trimming removed 8 bases from V and 4 bases from J; junction bases left unmatched: 14. The CDR3 runs 15 residues. The CDR3 is CASGAGRGSGYEQYF. CDR3 nucleotides: TGTGCCAGCGGGGCAGGGAGGGGATCCGGGTACGAGCAGTACTTC. Supplemented by reference TRBV2 and TRBJ2-7, the full variable domain reads EPEVTQTPSHQVTQMGQEVILRCVPISNHLYFYWYRQILGQKVEFLVSFYNNEISEKSEIFDDQFSVERPDGSNFTLKIRSTKLEDSAMYFCASGAGRGSGYEQYFGPGTRLTVT.

This rearrangement joins TRBV28 to TRBJ2-7, with TRBD1 identical over 11 bases. Germline trimming cut 6 bases from V and 3 bases from J; bases unmatched to any gene: 10. This CDR3 has 16 residues. Germline V gene sequence: CDR1 MDHEN, CDR2 SYDVKM. This CDR3 is CASSPGDGTGGYEQYF. The DNA for the CDR3 is TGTGCCAGCAGCCCGGGCGATGGGACAGGGGGCTACGAGCAGTACTTC.

The CDR3 reads CASSDSPTGRLSGYTF. The CDR3 region has the DNA TGTGCCAGCAGTGACTCCCCGACAGGGAGGCTGAGTGGCTACACCTTC. The chain combines TRBV6-4 with TRBJ1-2, with TRBD1 matching 7 bases. In germline, CDR1 is MRHNA, CDR2 SNTAGT. The CDR3 covers 16 residues. V was clipped by 0 bases and J by 7 bases; unmatched bases: 11.

The chain couples TRBV5-1 to TRBJ2-3; D is uncertain. The CDR3 has 14 amino acids. Looked up from germline, CDR1 is SGHRS and CDR2 is YFSETQ. Trimming cost V 3 bases and J 2 bases, with 10 bases left between them. CDR3 bases: TGCGCCAGCAGCTCGGGTCTAGTCACAGATACGCAGTATTTT. This sequence encodes CASSSGLVTDTQYF.

The rearrangement links TRBV3-1 (or the pseudogene TRBV3-2) to TRBJ1-6; TRBD1 aligns across 7 bases. This CDR3 contains 15 residues. V lost 2 bases to trimming and J lost 9 bases; unmatched junction nucleotides: 7. CDR1 and CDR2 (germline): LGHDT, YNNKEL (reference sequence). The CDR3 sequence: CASSQLGQMGSPLHF. The CDR3 DNA reads as TGTGCCAGCAGCCAACTGGGACAGATGGGTTCACCCCTCCACTTT.

The J gene is TRBJ2-7, the V gene TRBV5-4, with D maybe TRBD2 (6 bases). This CDR3 contains 13 residues. V was pared by 2 bases and J by 0 bases, with 6 bases between. The germline gives CDR1 SGHNT, CDR2 YYREEE (reference sequence). Here the CDR3 DNA reads TGTGCCAGCAGCTTCGGGGGCTCCTACGAGCAGTACTTC. Translating it yields CASSFGGSYEQYF.

The chain employs TRBV6-6 and TRBJ2-7; 16 bases agree with TRBD2. This CDR3 spans 15 amino acids. Germline values: CDR1 MNHNY, CDR2 SVGAGI (reference sequence). With 6 bases clipped from V and 2 bases from J, the junction kept 1 base outside the gene matches. CDR3 amino acids: CASRGTSGRAYEQYF. The CDR3 bases are TGTGCCAGCAGGGGGACTAGCGGGAGGGCCTACGAGCAGTACTTC.

This rearrangement joins TRBV21-1 to TRBJ2-5; the DNA was not used to check the table's D call, TRBD2. TRBV21-1 is reported as a pseudogene. The CDR3 totals 15 residues. The chain's CDR3 is CASSPSGRDQETQYF. The CDR3 DNA follows: TGTGCCAGCAGCCCTAGCGGGAGAGACCAAGAGACCCAGTACTTC.

The genes are TRBV5-1 and TRBJ2-1; a weak D match, TRBD2 (6 bases). Germline lookup yields CDR1 SGHRS and CDR2 YFSETQ. The CDR3 covers 14 residues. V was clipped by 0 bases and J by 5 bases, with 9 bases between them. The CDR3 reads CASSLGDSNNEQFF. In DNA, the CDR3 is TGCGCCAGCAGCTTGGGGGACTCAAACAATGAGCAGTTCTTC.

This clone showed up just a few times. Additional DNA sequences in this sample encode the identical CDR3. This chain uses TRBV11-3 with TRBJ1-1; tentatively, D is TRBD1 (6 bases). Germline-derived CDR1 and CDR2 are SGHNT and YENEEA. V gave up 5 bases and J gave up 5 bases, with 15 bases separating them. The CDR3 is 14 residues long. This CDR3 is CASSPGRGNTEAFF. The DNA of the CDR3 is TGTGCCAGCAGCCCTGGCAGGGGTAATACTGAAGCTTTCTTT.

V gene TRBV7-2 combines with J gene TRBJ1-5; 7 positions agree with TRBD1. Germline lookup yields CDR1 SGHTA and CDR2 FQGNSA. CDR3 length: 15 residues. The J segment lost 5 bases and the V segment lost 2 bases, leaving 6 bases of the junction unmatched. CDR3 bases: TGTGCCAGCAGCTTATGGGCAGGGGGAGATCAGCCCCAGCATTTT. Encoded protein: CASSLWAGGDQPQHF.

The chain combines TRBV19 with TRBJ2-2, with a weak D call TRBD2 (5 bases). Trimming left V 5 bases short and J 2 bases short, with 24 bases between. This CDR3 contains 19 residues. The germline V gene has CDR1 LNHDA and CDR2 SQIVND (reference sequence). The CDR3 DNA sequence: TGTGCCAGTAGTTCCCCCCCATTTCAGGCCGCGGGCAACACCGGGGAGCTGTTTTTT. This encodes CASSSPPFQAAGNTGELFF.

This chain connects TRBV29-1 to TRBJ2-7; no clear D gene. CDR1 and CDR2 (germline): SQVTM, ANQGSEA. The CDR3 consists of 13 residues. Between the trimmed V and J ends, which lost 0 bases and 3 bases, there was a span of 9 bases. This chain's CDR3 is CSVEDGGRYEQYF. As DNA, the CDR3 is TGCAGCGTTGAAGATGGTGGCCGCTACGAGCAGTACTTC.

The chain recombines TRBV30 with TRBJ2-3, with D possibly TRBD2 on 6 matching bases. The germline V gene encodes CDR1 GTSNPN and CDR2 SVGIG (reference sequence). This CDR3 contains 14 residues. The V end was cut by 5 bases, the J end by 1 base, with 13 bases between. CDR3 sequence (DNA): TGTGCCTGGGCCACGGGACTCGGCACAGATACGCAGTATTTT. Its protein product is CAWATGLGTDTQYF.

V usage is TRBV25-1 and J usage is TRBJ2-7, with TRBD1 matching 10 bases. V was pared by 6 bases and J by 6 bases, with 2 bases of the junction left unmatched. Per the germline V gene, CDR1 is MGHDK and CDR2 is SYGVNS. The CDR3 loop spans 12 amino acids. CDR3 in DNA: TGTGCCAGCAGCAGACAGGGGGCCGAGCAGTACTTC. Translated: CASSRQGAEQYF.

V gene TRBV5-4 combines with J gene TRBJ2-7; D is perhaps TRBD1 (6 bases). Germline CDR1 SGHNT, CDR2 YYREEE (reference sequence). Trimming took 0 bases from V and 3 from J, leaving 13 bases between them. This CDR3 region has 15 residues. The CDR3 spells CASSLAPDSRYEQYF. The CDR3 DNA is TGTGCCAGCAGCTTGGCCCCGGACAGCCGCTACGAGCAGTACTTC.

The J gene is TRBJ2-7, the V gene TRBV15, with D perhaps matching TRBD2 (6 bases). The germline V and J ends were trimmed by 0 bases and 7 bases, with 16 bases remaining between them. The CDR3 runs to 15 residues. Germline lookup yields CDR1 LNHNV and CDR2 YYDKDF (reference sequence). The CDR3 region has the DNA TGTGCCACCAGCAGAGAAGGAGGGGTGGGCAGTGAGCAGTACTTC. This sequence encodes CATSREGGVGSEQYF.

V and J are TRBV5-4 and TRBJ2-2; the D gene is possibly TRBD1 (6 bases). Trimming pared 4 bases from V and 3 bases from J, leaving 10 bases between. CDR3 length: 14 amino acids. CDR1 is SGHNT and CDR2 is YYREEE in the germline V gene (reference sequence). CDR3 coding DNA: TGTGCCAGCAGCGGGGACACCGACACCGGGGAGCTGTTTTTT. Its protein product is CASSGDTDTGELFF. The entire variable domain, with the rest obtained from reference TRBV5-4 and TRBJ2-2, is as follows: ETGVTQSPTHLIKTRGQQVTLRCSSQSGHNTVSWYQQALGQGPQFIFQYYREEENGRGNFPPRFSGLQFPNYSSELNVNALELDDSALYLCASSGDTDTGELFFGEGSRLTVL.

The genes are TRBV19 and TRBJ2-1; 12 nucleotides line up with TRBD2. Germline CDR1 reads LNHDA; CDR2 reads SQIVND (reference sequence). Germline trimming cut 5 bases from V and 7 bases from J; bases unmatched to any gene: 6. This CDR3 has 15 amino acids. DNA of the CDR3: TGTGCCAGTAGTTCCCCTAGCGGGAGGGCTAATGAGCAGTTCTTC. Residues: CASSSPSGRANEQFF. Full variable domain (rest looked up from reference TRBV19 and TRBJ2-1): DGGITQSPKYLFRKEGQNVTLSCEQNLNHDAMYWYRQDPGQGLRLIYYSQIVNDFQKGDIAEGYSVSREKKESFPLTVTSAQKNPTAFYLCASSSPSGRANEQFFGPGTRLTVL.